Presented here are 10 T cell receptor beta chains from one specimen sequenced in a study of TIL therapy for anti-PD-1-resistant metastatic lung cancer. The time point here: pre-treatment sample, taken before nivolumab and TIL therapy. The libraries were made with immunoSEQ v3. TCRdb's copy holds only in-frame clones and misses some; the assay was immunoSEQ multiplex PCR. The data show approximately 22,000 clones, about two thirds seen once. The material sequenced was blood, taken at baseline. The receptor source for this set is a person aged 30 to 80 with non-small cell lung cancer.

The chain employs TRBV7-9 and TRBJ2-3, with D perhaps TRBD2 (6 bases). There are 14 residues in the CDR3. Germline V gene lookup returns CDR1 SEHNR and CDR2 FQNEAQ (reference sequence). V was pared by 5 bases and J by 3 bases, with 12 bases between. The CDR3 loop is CASSLGSVTDTQYF. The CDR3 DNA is TGTGCCAGCAGCCTCGGGAGTGTAACAGATACGCAGTATTTT.

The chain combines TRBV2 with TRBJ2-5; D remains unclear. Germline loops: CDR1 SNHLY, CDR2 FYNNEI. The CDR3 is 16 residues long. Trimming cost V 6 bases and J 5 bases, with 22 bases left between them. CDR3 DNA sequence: TGTGCCAGCAGATCCCGACGAATAGGCGTCGGGGAGACCCAGTACTTC. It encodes CASRSRRIGVGETQYF.

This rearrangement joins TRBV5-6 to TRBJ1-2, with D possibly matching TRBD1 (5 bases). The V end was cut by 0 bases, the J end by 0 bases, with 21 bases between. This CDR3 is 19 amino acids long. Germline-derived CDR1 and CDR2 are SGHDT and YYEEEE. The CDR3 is CASSLVGFAGPTSNYGYTF. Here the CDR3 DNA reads TGTGCCAGCAGCTTGGTGGGTTTTGCGGGACCGACCTCTAACTATGGCTACACCTTC.

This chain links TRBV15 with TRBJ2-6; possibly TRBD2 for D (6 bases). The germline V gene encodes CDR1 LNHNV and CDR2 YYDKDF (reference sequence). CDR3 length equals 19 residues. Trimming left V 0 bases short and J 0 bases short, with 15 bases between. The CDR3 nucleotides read TGTGCCACCAGCAGAGATCTAGGAGGGGCCAGCTCTGGGGCCAACGTCCTGACTTTC. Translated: CATSRDLGGASSGANVLTF.

The CDR3 coding sequence is TGTGCCACCAGCAGACAGGGGCCGAGCACTGAAGCTTTCTTT. Amino acid sequence: CATSRQGPSTEAFF. V gene TRBV15 combines with J gene TRBJ1-1, with a tentative D call TRBD1 (6 bases). Trimming removed 2 bases at V and 4 bases at J, with 11 bases between. CDR1 LNHNV and CDR2 YYDKDF come from the germline V gene (reference sequence). This CDR3 has 14 residues.

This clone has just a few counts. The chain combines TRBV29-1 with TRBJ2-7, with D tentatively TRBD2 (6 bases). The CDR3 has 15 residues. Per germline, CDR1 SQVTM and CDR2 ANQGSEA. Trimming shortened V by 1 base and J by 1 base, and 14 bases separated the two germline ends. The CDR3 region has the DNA TGCAGCGTTGAAGGGGAGCCCGGGGGATCCTACGAGCAGTACTTC. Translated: CSVEGEPGGSYEQYF.

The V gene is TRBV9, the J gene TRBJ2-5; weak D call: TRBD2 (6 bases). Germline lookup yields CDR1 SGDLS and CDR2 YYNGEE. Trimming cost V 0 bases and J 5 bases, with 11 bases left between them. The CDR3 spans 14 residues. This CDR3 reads CASSVEAGSETQYF. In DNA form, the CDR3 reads TGTGCCAGCAGCGTAGAGGCGGGGTCGGAGACCCAGTACTTC.

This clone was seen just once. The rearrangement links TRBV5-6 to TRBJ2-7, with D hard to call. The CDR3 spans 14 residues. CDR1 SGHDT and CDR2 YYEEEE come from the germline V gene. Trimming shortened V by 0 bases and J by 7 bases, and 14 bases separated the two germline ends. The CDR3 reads CASSLGGLGSEQYF. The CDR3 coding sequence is TGTGCCAGCAGCTTGGGAGGTCTAGGCTCTGAGCAGTACTTC.

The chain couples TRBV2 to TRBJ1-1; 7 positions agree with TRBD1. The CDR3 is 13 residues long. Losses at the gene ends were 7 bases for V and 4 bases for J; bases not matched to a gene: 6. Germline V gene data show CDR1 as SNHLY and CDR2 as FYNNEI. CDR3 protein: CASTISGGTEAFF. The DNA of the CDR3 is TGTGCCAGCACTATTTCAGGGGGCACTGAAGCTTTCTTT. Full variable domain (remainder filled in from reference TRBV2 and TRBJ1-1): EPEVTQTPSHQVTQMGQEVILRCVPISNHLYFYWYRQILGQKVEFLVSFYNNEISEKSEIFDDQFSVERPDGSNFTLKIRSTKLEDSAMYFCASTISGGTEAFFGQGTRLTVV.

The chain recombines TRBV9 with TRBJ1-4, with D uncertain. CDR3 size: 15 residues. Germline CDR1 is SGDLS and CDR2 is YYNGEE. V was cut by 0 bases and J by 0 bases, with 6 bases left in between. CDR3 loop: CASSVGAATNEKLFF. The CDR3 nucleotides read TGTGCCAGCAGCGTAGGCGCCGCAACTAATGAAAAACTGTTTTTT.